The 22 T cell receptor beta chains below come from one sample, sequenced in a study of T cell responses to AZD1222 COVID-19 vaccine. Data came from immunoSEQ multiplex PCR; TCRdb stores just in-frame clones and leaves some out. The table has 90,000 to 110,000 clones, about 91% seen once. Here the sequenced sample was peripheral blood, taken on day 0 of AZD1222 vaccination. These receptors were obtained from an adult in good health.

V gene TRBV5-5 combines with J gene TRBJ2-7; tentative D call: TRBD2 (5 bases). Germline assignment: CDR1 SGHKS and CDR2 YYEKEE (reference sequence). The V end was cut by 3 bases, the J end by 4 bases, with 14 bases between. The CDR3 totals 14 residues. CDR3 coding DNA: TGTGCCAGCAGCTCCCGTAACGGGGTTTACGAGCAGTACTTC. It yields the protein CASSSRNGVYEQYF.

The chain employs TRBV6-5 and TRBJ1-3; D uncertain. Germline V lookup: CDR1 MNHEY, CDR2 SVGAGI. The CDR3 runs 14 residues. Trimming pared 3 bases from V and 2 bases from J, leaving 8 bases between. The CDR3 coding sequence is TGTGCCAGCAGTTATACGGGGACTGGAAACACCATATATTTT. As protein: CASSYTGTGNTIYF.

The rearrangement joins TRBV7-8 to TRBJ1-5; D call uncertain. Germline values: CDR1 SGHVS, CDR2 FQNEAQ. Trimming took off 5 bases at V and 3 bases at J, with 8 bases between the two ends. The CDR3 contains 13 residues. In nucleotides, the CDR3 is TGTGCCAGCAGCCCCAATGACAATCAGCCCCAGCATTTT. It yields the protein CASSPNDNQPQHF.

This rearrangement joins TRBV5-1 to TRBJ1-3, with a possible D match to TRBD1 (6 bases). The V end was cut by 0 bases, the J end by 0 bases, with 19 bases between. This CDR3 has 19 residues. The V gene's germline CDR1 is SGHRS and CDR2 YFSETQ. The CDR3 loop is CASSLVGGGLVSSGNTIYF. The CDR3 DNA is TGCGCCAGCAGCTTGGTGGGAGGGGGACTCGTGAGCTCTGGAAACACCATATATTTT.

The J gene is TRBJ2-1, the V gene TRBV12-3 or TRBV12-4; D might be TRBD1 (6 bases). V lost 6 bases to trimming and J lost 9 bases, with 9 bases between them. The CDR3 has 11 amino acids. The CDR3: CASRRGGEQFF. CDR3 bases: TGTGCCAGCAGACGAGGGGGTGAGCAGTTCTTC.

This clone was observed a single time. The chain is built from TRBV29-1 and TRBJ2-7; perhaps D is TRBD1 or TRBD2 (6 bases each). The CDR3 contains 12 residues. Germline V gene lookup returns CDR1 SQVTM and CDR2 ANQGSEA. The V end was cut by 3 bases, the J end by 3 bases, with 9 bases between. This CDR3 is CSVDGGSYEQYF. The CDR3 DNA reads as TGCAGCGTTGACGGGGGCAGCTACGAGCAGTACTTC.

In nucleotides, the CDR3 is TGCGCCAGCAGCTTGGTGGGAGACTCCTACGAGCAGTACTTC. It specifies CASSLVGDSYEQYF. The rearrangement uses TRBV5-1 and TRBJ2-7, with D tentatively TRBD2 (5 bases). V was clipped by 0 bases and J by 0 bases, with 7 bases between them. In germline, CDR1 is SGHRS, CDR2 YFSETQ. The CDR3 extends over 14 amino acids. Combining the CDR3 with reference TRBV5-1 and TRBJ2-7 gives the whole variable domain KAGVTQTPRYLIKTRGQQVTLSCSPISGHRSVSWYQQTPGQGLQFLFEYFSETQRNKGNFPGRFSGRQFSNSRSEMNVSTLELGDSALYLCASSLVGDSYEQYFGPGTRLTVT.

The rearrangement uses TRBV2 and TRBJ1-4; D not resolved. Germline loops: CDR1 SNHLY, CDR2 FYNNEI. This CDR3 region has 14 residues. V gave up 8 bases and J gave up 0 bases, with 10 bases separating them. CDR3 sequence reads: CASLREPTNEKLFF. CDR3 in DNA: TGTGCCAGCCTCCGGGAGCCAACTAATGAAAAACTGTTTTTT.

V gene TRBV18 combines with J gene TRBJ1-6, with D uncertain. CDR3 length equals 16 residues. V gave up 2 bases and J gave up 8 bases, with 16 bases separating them. Germline V CDR1 and CDR2: KGHSH, LQKENI. Here the CDR3 DNA reads TGTGCCAGCTCACCAAGTGTTTCGGGGTTTGATTCACCCCTCCACTTT. Its protein is CASSPSVSGFDSPLHF.

This sequence joins TRBV30 and TRBJ2-7; D is undetermined. Trimming removed 1 base from V and 6 bases from J, with 13 bases in between. The CDR3 loop spans 13 amino acids. Germline V CDR1 and CDR2: GTSNPN, SVGIG (reference sequence). The CDR3 sequence is CAWSELSPAEQYF. In DNA form, the CDR3 reads TGTGCCTGGAGTGAGTTGAGTCCGGCCGAGCAGTACTTC.

V is TRBV11-3 and J is TRBJ2-7; TRBD1 aligns across 7 bases. The CDR3 extends over 13 amino acids. Losses at the gene ends were 5 bases for V and 5 bases for J; bases not matched to a gene: 6. The V gene's germline CDR1 is SGHNT and CDR2 YENEEA. CDR3 protein: CASSPTGDHEQYF. In nucleotides, the CDR3 is TGTGCCAGCAGCCCAACAGGGGACCACGAGCAGTACTTC.

This clone was seen only once. The chain combines TRBV7-2 with TRBJ1-2, with a weak D call TRBD1 (5 bases). Germline V gives CDR1 SGHTA, CDR2 FQGNSA. The V and J ends lost 3 bases and 2 bases respectively, with 7 bases between them. The CDR3 is made up of 13 amino acids. This CDR3 reads CASSFAGNYGYTF. As DNA, the CDR3 is TGTGCCAGCAGCTTTGCAGGGAACTATGGCTACACCTTC.

J is TRBJ2-5 and V is TRBV5-1; 9 nucleotides agree with TRBD1. From germline, CDR1 is SGHRS and CDR2 YFSETQ. The CDR3 is made up of 13 amino acids. V was pared by 4 bases and J by 5 bases, with 3 bases of the junction left unmatched. CDR3 residues: CASSEQGAETQYF. The DNA for the CDR3 is TGCGCCAGCAGCGAACAGGGGGCCGAGACCCAGTACTTC. The whole variable domain, remainder taken from reference TRBV5-1 and TRBJ2-5, is KAGVTQTPRYLIKTRGQQVTLSCSPISGHRSVSWYQQTPGQGLQFLFEYFSETQRNKGNFPGRFSGRQFSNSRSEMNVSTLELGDSALYLCASSEQGAETQYFGPGTRLLVL.

This chain links TRBV3-1 (or the pseudogene TRBV3-2) with TRBJ2-2; D is undetermined. V lost 4 bases, J lost 3 bases, and 9 bases lay in between. This CDR3 contains 14 residues. Germline lookup yields CDR1 LGHDT and CDR2 YNNKEL (reference sequence). CDR3 DNA sequence: TGTGCCAGCAGCCCTTGGGAAGACACCGGGGAGCTGTTTTTT. It yields the protein CASSPWEDTGELFF.

The chain has TRBV4-1 and TRBJ1-2; no clear D gene. This CDR3 is 13 amino acids long. With 3 bases removed from V and 8 bases from J, the gap between germline ends came to 13 bases. Germline loops: CDR1 MGHRA, CDR2 YSYEKL. This chain's CDR3 is CASSQGDGRGYTF. DNA of the CDR3: TGCGCCAGCAGCCAGGGAGACGGAAGGGGCTACACCTTC.

This rearrangement joins TRBV4-1 to TRBJ2-6, with a possible D match to TRBD1 (6 bases). V was cut by 4 bases and J by 1 base, with 14 bases left in between. The CDR3 spans 17 residues. Germline-derived CDR1 and CDR2 are MGHRA and YSYEKL. CDR3 amino acids: CASSLRFQGSGANVLTF. The CDR3 region has the DNA TGCGCCAGCAGCCTCCGATTCCAGGGGTCTGGGGCCAACGTCCTGACTTTC.

V usage is TRBV11-2 and J usage is TRBJ2-7; no firm D call. Trimming removed 4 bases from V and 7 bases from J, with 11 bases in between. The CDR3 runs to 12 residues. Germline V gives CDR1 SGHAT, CDR2 FQNNGV. CDR3 sequence: CASSSLLAEQYF. The CDR3 DNA sequence: TGTGCCAGCAGCTCTCTCCTTGCGGAGCAGTACTTC.

The chain combines TRBV7-3 with TRBJ1-1; 9 nucleotides match TRBD1. The germline V gene has CDR1 SGHTA and CDR2 FQGTGA. The CDR3 totals 15 residues. V dropped 5 bases and J dropped 5; count of bases not matched to a gene: 9. The CDR3 loop is CASSLMGQGETEAFF. CDR3 coding DNA: TGTGCCAGCAGCCTGATGGGACAGGGAGAGACTGAAGCTTTCTTT.

This sequence joins TRBV19 and TRBJ2-2, with 7 bases that match TRBD1. Germline V gives CDR1 LNHDA, CDR2 SQIVND (reference sequence). The CDR3 length is 16 residues. V lost 7 bases and J lost 0; bases outside the gene matches: 8. CDR3 sequence reads: CASNRVTGSNTGELFF. DNA for the CDR3: TGTGCCAGTAATCGCGTGACAGGGTCGAACACCGGGGAGCTGTTTTTT. Full variable domain (rest looked up from reference TRBV19 and TRBJ2-2): DGGITQSPKYLFRKEGQNVTLSCEQNLNHDAMYWYRQDPGQGLRLIYYSQIVNDFQKGDIAEGYSVSREKKESFPLTVTSAQKNPTAFYLCASNRVTGSNTGELFFGEGSRLTVL.

The chain combines TRBV5-1 with TRBJ1-1; no clear D. Germline V gene lookup returns CDR1 SGHRS and CDR2 YFSETQ. The V end lost 0 bases, the J end lost 4 bases, and 13 bases lay between the germline ends. The CDR3 is 15 residues long. The CDR3 bases are TGCGCCAGCAGCTTGGCGGGCGGATGGAGCACTGAAGCTTTCTTT. It translates to CASSLAGGWSTEAFF. Complete variable domain (other parts from reference TRBV5-1 and TRBJ1-1): KAGVTQTPRYLIKTRGQQVTLSCSPISGHRSVSWYQQTPGQGLQFLFEYFSETQRNKGNFPGRFSGRQFSNSRSEMNVSTLELGDSALYLCASSLAGGWSTEAFFGQGTRLTVV.

The chain couples TRBV7-6 to TRBJ2-7; D remains ambiguous. Trimming took 5 bases from V and 4 from J, leaving 21 bases between them. The CDR3 has 16 residues. Germline CDR1 SGHVS, CDR2 FNYEAQ. CDR3 protein: CASSPSRRTGAYEQYF. As DNA, the CDR3 is TGTGCCAGCAGCCCGTCTAGGAGAACCGGCGCGTACGAGCAGTACTTC.

This chain connects TRBV5-4 to TRBJ2-1, with 10 bases aligning to TRBD2. V lost 3 bases and J lost 8; bases outside the gene matches: 5. Germline CDR1 reads SGHNT; CDR2 reads YYREEE (reference sequence). The CDR3 totals 14 residues. CDR3 DNA sequence: TGTGCCAGCAGCTCGGCTAGCGGGAGTTATGAGCAGTTCTTC. It encodes CASSSASGSYEQFF.